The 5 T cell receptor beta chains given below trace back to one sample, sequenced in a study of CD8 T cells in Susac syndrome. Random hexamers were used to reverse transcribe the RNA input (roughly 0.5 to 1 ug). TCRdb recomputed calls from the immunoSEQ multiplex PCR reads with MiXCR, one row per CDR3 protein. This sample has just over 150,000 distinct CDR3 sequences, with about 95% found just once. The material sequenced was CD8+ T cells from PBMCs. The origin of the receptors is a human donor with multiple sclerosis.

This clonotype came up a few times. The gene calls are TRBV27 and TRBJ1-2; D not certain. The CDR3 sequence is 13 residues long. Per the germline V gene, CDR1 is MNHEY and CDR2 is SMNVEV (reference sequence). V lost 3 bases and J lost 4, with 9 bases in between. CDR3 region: CASSFGSSYGYTF. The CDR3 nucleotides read TGTGCCAGCAGTTTTGGCAGCTCCTATGGCTACACCTTC.

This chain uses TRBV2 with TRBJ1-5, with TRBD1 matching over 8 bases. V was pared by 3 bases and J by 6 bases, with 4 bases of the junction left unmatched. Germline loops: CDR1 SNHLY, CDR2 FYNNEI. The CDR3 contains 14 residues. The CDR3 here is CASSEPGGFQPQHF. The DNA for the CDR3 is TGTGCCAGCAGTGAGCCAGGGGGCTTTCAGCCCCAGCATTTT.

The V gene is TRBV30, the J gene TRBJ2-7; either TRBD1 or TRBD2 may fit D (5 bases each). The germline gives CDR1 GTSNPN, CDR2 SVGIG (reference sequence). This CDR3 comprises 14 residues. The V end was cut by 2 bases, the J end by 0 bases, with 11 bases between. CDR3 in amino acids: CAWSTPGTSYEQYF. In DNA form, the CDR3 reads TGTGCCTGGAGTACCCCCGGGACCTCCTACGAGCAGTACTTC.

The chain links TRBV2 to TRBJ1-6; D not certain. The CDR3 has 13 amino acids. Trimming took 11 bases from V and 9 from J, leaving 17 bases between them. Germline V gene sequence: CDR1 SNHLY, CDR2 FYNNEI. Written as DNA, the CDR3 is TGTGCCTATCGCGGAACGCGAAGTTCACCCCTCCACTTT. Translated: CAYRGTRSSPLHF.

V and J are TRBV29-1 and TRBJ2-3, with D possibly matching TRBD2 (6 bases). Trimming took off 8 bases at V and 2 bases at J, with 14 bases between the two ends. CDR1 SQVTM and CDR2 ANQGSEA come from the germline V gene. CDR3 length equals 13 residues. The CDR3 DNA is TGCAGCTCCTCTCCGGGGGTCACAGATACGCAGTATTTT. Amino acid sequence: CSSSPGVTDTQYF.